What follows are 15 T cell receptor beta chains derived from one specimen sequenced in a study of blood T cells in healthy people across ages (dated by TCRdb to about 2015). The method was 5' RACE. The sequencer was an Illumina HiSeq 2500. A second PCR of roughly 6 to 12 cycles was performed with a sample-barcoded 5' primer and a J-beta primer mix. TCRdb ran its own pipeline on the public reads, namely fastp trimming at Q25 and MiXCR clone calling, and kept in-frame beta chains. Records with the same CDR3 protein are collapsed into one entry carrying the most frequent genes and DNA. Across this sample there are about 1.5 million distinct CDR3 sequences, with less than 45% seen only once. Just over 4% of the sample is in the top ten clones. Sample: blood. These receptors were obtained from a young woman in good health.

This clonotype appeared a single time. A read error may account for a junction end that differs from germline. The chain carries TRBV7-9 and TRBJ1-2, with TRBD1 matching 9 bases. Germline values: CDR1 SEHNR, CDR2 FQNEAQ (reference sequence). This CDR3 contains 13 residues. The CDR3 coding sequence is TGTTCCAGCAGCGGGACAGGGCTGGAACGCTACACCTTC. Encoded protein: CSSSGTGLERYTF.

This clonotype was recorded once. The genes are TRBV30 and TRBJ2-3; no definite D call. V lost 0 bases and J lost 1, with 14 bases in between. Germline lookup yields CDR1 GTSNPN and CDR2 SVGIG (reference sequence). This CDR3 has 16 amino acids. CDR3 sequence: CAWSVLVGGGTDTQYF. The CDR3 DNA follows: TGTGCCTGGAGTGTACTGGTGGGTGGAGGCACAGATACGCAGTATTTT.

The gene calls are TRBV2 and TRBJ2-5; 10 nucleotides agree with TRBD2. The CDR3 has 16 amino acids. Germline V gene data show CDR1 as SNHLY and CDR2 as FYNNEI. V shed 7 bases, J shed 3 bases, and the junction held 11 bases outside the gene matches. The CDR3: CASKRPGTSGEETQYF. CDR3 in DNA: TGTGCCAGCAAGCGGCCTGGAACTAGCGGGGAAGAGACCCAGTACTTC.

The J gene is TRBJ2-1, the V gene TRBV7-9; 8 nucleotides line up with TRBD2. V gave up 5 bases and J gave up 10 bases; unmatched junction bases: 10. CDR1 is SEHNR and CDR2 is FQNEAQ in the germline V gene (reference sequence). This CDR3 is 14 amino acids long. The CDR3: CASSVSLAGYEQFF. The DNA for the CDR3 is TGTGCCAGCAGCGTATCGTTAGCGGGATACGAGCAGTTCTTC.

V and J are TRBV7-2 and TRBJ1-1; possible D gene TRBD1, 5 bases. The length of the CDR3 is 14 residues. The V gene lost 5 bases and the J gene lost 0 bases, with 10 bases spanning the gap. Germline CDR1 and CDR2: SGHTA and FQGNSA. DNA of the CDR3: TGTGCCAGCAGCAGGACACCGTTGAACACTGAAGCTTTCTTT. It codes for CASSRTPLNTEAFF.

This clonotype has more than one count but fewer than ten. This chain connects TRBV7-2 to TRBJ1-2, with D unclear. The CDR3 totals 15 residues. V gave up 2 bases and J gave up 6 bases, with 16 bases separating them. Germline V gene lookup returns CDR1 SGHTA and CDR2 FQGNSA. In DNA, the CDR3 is TGTGCCAGCAGCTTATTAAAGGGAATTCTCGATGGCTACACCTTC. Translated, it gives CASSLLKGILDGYTF.

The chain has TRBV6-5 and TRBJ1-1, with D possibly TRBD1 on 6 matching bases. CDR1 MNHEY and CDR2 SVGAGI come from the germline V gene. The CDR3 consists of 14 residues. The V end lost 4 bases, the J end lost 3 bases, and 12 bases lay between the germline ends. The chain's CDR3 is CASSWRGRHTEAFF. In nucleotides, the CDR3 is TGTGCCAGCAGTTGGAGGGGGAGGCACACTGAAGCTTTCTTT.

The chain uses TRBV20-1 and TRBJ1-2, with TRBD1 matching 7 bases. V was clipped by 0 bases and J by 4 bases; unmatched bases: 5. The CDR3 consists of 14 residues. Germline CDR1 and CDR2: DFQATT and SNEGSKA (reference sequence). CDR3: CSAREQGTRYGYTF. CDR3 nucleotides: TGCAGTGCTAGAGAACAGGGGACCCGCTATGGCTACACCTTC.

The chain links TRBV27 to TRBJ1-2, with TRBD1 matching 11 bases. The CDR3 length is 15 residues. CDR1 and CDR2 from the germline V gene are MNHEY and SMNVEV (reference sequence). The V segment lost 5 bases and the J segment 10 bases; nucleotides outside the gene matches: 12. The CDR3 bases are TGTGCCAGCAGTAGCTATCGGACAGGGGGCTTTGTCTACACCTTC. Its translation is CASSSYRTGGFVYTF.

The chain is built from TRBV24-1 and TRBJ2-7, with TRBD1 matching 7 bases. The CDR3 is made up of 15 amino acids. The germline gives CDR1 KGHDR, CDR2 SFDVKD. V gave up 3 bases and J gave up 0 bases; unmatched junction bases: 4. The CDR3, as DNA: TGTGCCACCAGTGATGCGACAGGGAGCTCCTACGAGCAGTACTTC. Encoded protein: CATSDATGSSYEQYF.

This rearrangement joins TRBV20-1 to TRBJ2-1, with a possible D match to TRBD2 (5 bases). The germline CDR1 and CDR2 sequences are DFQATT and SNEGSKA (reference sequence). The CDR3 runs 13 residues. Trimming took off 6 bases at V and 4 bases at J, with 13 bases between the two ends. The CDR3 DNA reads TGCAGTGCGAGCCCGGGAATGTACAATGAGCAGTTCTTC. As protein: CSASPGMYNEQFF.

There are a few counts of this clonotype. CDR3 sequence (DNA): TGTGCCAGCAGCCATCTCGGACTAGCGATGGGGGTTGAGCAGTTCTTC. Its translation: CASSHLGLAMGVEQFF. This rearrangement joins TRBV7-2 to TRBJ2-1; 9 nucleotides align to TRBD2. V lost 5 bases, J lost 9 bases, and 14 bases stayed unmatched. This CDR3 comprises 16 residues. Germline V gives CDR1 SGHTA, CDR2 FQGNSA.

CDR3 sequence reads: CASAGGDHYGYTF. The CDR3 DNA sequence: TGTGCCAGCGCTGGGGGGGATCATTATGGCTACACCTTC. This chain connects TRBV7-9 to TRBJ1-2; possibly TRBD1 for D (5 bases). Per germline, CDR1 SEHNR and CDR2 FQNEAQ (reference sequence). V lost 8 bases to trimming and J lost 5 bases, with 15 bases between them. The CDR3 has 13 amino acids.

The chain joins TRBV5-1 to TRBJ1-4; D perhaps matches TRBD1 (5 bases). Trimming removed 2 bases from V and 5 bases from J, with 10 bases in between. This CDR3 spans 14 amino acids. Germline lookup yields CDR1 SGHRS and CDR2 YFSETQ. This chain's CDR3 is CASSLQDGNEKLFF. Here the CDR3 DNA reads TGCGCCAGCAGCTTACAGGACGGGAATGAAAAACTGTTTTTT.

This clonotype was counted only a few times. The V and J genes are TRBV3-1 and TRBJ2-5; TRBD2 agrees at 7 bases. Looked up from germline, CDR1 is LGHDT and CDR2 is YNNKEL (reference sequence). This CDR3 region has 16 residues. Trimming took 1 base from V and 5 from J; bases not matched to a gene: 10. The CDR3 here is CASSQGSGSGWETQYF. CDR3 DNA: TGTGCCAGCAGCCAAGGTAGCGGGTCAGGCTGGGAGACCCAGTACTTC.